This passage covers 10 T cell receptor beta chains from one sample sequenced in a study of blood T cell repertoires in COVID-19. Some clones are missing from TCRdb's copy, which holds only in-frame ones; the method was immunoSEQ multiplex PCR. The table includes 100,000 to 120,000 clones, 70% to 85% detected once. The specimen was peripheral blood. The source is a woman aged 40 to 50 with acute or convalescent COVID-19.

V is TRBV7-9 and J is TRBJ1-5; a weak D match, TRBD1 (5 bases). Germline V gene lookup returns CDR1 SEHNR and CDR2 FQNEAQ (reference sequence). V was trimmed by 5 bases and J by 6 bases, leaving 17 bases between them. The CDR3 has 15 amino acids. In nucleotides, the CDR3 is TGTGCCAGCAGCGACAGTGGTGCGGGAACTCAGCCCCAGCATTTT. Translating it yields CASSDSGAGTQPQHF.

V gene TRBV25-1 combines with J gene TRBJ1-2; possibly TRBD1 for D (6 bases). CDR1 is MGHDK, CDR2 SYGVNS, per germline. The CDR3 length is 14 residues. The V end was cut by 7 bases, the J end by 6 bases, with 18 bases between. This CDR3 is CASTPGGRYHGYTF. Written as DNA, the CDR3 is TGTGCCAGCACTCCGGGGGGCAGGTACCATGGCTACACCTTC.

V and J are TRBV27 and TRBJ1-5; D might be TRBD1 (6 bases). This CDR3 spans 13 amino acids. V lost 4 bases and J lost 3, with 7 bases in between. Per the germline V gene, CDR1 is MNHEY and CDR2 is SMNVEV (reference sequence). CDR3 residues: CASSWTANQPQHF. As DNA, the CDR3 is TGTGCCAGCAGTTGGACAGCCAATCAGCCCCAGCATTTT.

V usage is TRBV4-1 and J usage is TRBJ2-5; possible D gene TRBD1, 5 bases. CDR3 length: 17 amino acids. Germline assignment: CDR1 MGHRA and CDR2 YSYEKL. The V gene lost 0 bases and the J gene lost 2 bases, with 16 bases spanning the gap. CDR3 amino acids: CASSQEYLARAQETQYF. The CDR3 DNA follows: TGCGCCAGCAGCCAAGAATATTTGGCCAGGGCGCAAGAGACCCAGTACTTC.

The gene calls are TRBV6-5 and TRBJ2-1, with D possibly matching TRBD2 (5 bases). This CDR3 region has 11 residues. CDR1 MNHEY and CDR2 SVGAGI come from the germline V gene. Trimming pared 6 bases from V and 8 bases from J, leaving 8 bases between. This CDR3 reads CASRGVYEQFF. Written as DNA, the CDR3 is TGTGCCAGCAGGGGAGTGTATGAGCAGTTCTTC.

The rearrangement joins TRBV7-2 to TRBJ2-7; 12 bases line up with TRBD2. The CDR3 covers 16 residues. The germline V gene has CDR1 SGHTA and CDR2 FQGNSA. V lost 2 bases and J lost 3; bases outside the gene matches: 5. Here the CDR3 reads CASSLSLAGGYYEQYF. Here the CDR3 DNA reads TGTGCCAGCAGCTTATCCCTAGCGGGGGGGTACTACGAGCAGTACTTC.

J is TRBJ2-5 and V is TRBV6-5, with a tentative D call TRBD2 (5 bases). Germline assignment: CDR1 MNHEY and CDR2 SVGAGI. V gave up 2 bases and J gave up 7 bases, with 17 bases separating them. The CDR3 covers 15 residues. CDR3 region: CASSYEASRLGTQYF. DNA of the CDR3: TGTGCCAGCAGTTACGAGGCTAGCCGCCTAGGGACCCAGTACTTC.

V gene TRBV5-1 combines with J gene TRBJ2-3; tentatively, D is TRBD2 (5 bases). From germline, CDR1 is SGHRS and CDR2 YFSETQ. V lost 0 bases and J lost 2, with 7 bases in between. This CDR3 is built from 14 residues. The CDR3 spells CASSLERTTDTQYF. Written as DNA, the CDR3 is TGCGCCAGCAGCTTGGAGCGGACCACAGATACGCAGTATTTT.

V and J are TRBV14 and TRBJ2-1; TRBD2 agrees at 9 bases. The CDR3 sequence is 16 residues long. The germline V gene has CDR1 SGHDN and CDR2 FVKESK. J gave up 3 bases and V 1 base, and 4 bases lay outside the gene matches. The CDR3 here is CASSQGTSAFYNEQFF. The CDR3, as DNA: TGTGCCAGCAGCCAAGGGACTAGCGCCTTCTACAATGAGCAGTTCTTC.

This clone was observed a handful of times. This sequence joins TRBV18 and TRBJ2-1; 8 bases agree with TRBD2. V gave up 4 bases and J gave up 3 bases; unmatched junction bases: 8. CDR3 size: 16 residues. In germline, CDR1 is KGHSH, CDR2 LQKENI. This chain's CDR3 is CASSQTGGAIYNEQFF. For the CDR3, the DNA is TGTGCCAGCTCACAAACGGGGGGGGCCATCTACAATGAGCAGTTCTTC.